Listed here are 31 T cell receptor beta chains from one sample, sequenced in a study of blood T cells in healthy people across ages. The authors ran a second PCR of about 6 to 11 cycles using a sample-barcoded 5' primer and a J-beta primer mix. MiXCR was run by TCRdb on the 5' RACE reads, yielding one entry per CDR3 protein. The repertoire holds around 600,000 distinct CDR3 sequences, with around 48% as singletons. Material for sequencing was blood. These receptors were obtained from an elderly man in good health.

The CDR3 DNA follows: TGTGCCAGCAGCATGCTAGGCAATGAGCAGTTCTTC. This encodes CASSMLGNEQFF. The V call is TRBV7-3, the J call TRBJ2-1; D not certain. Germline V CDR1 and CDR2: SGHTA, FQGTGA. V was pared by 5 bases and J by 6 bases, with 8 bases between. The CDR3 runs 12 residues.

The chain links TRBV29-1 to TRBJ1-2, with D possibly matching TRBD1 (5 bases). CDR1 and CDR2 from the germline V gene are SQVTM and ANQGSEA. V dropped 6 bases and J dropped 8 bases, with 19 bases sitting between them. CDR3 length equals 13 residues. CDR3 DNA: TGCAGCGTCCTGGGCGGGGCCCTTAGGGGCTACACCTTC. Residues: CSVLGGALRGYTF.

This chain connects TRBV9 to TRBJ1-2; 7 nucleotides line up with TRBD1. The V gene end was trimmed by 0 bases and the J gene end by 5 bases; junction bases not matched to a gene: 16. This CDR3 comprises 18 residues. The germline V gene encodes CDR1 SGDLS and CDR2 YYNGEE. DNA for the CDR3: TGTGCCAGCAGCGTAGCGTCATCTCGGATCAGGGGGAGGTATGGCTACACCTTC. Amino acid sequence: CASSVASSRIRGRYGYTF.

This clonotype showed up just a few times. The chain recombines TRBV7-2 with TRBJ2-4; the match to TRBD1 covers 7 bases. Trimming at V came to 4 bases and at J to 3 bases, leaving 9 bases not matched to a gene. Per germline, CDR1 SGHTA and CDR2 FQGNSA. The CDR3 runs 16 residues. Written as DNA, the CDR3 is TGTGCCAGCAGCTCAAACAGGGGTTTTGGCAAAAACATTCAGTACTTC. As protein: CASSSNRGFGKNIQYF.

The chain is built from TRBV27 and TRBJ2-5; no clear D. The end of the DNA aligns better with TRBJ2-7, so the J call may be wrong. CDR3 size: 14 residues. Germline V gives CDR1 MNHEY, CDR2 SMNVEV (reference sequence). This chain's CDR3 is CASSFTLGSYEQYF. In nucleotides, the CDR3 is TGTGCCAGCAGTTTTACCCTGGGCTCCTACGAGCAGTACTTC.

This clonotype was picked up many times. This chain connects TRBV7-9 to TRBJ1-2; D not certain. CDR1 is SEHNR and CDR2 is FQNEAQ in the germline V gene (reference sequence). The CDR3 is 13 amino acids. V was pared by 4 bases and J by 0 bases, with 6 bases between. CDR3 protein: CASSSLTNYGYTF. CDR3 coding DNA: TGTGCCAGCAGCTCTTTAACTAACTATGGCTACACCTTC.

The rearrangement uses TRBV10-3 and TRBJ2-5; D perhaps matches TRBD2 (5 bases). V lost 4 bases, J lost 4 bases, and 16 bases lay in between. The CDR3 spans 15 residues. From germline, CDR1 is ENHRY and CDR2 SYGVKD. This CDR3 reads CAISAGLTAGETQYF. For the CDR3, the DNA is TGTGCCATCAGTGCAGGACTTACCGCCGGAGAGACCCAGTACTTC.

The CDR3, as DNA: TGTGCCAGCAGTCCCCCCAGGGGGCAGGGTGAAAAACTGTTTTTT. This encodes CASSPPRGQGEKLFF. The J gene is TRBJ1-4, the V gene TRBV28; 8 bases are shared with TRBD1. The germline CDR1 and CDR2 sequences are MDHEN and SYDVKM. V lost 5 bases and J lost 7; bases outside the gene matches: 9. CDR3 length equals 15 residues.

CDR3 loop: CSARVGTISDTQYF. The CDR3 DNA sequence: TGCAGTGCTAGAGTCGGGACAATATCAGATACGCAGTATTTT. The chain combines TRBV20-1 with TRBJ2-3; TRBD1 is a possible D gene (6 bases). Trimming took off 1 base at V and 4 bases at J, with 12 bases between the two ends. There are 14 residues in the CDR3. Germline V lookup: CDR1 DFQATT, CDR2 SNEGSKA (reference sequence).

The chain couples TRBV3-1 to TRBJ2-1; TRBD2 matches at 9 bases. After removal of 1 base from V and 9 bases from J, the junction contained 7 bases not matched to a gene. Germline V gene sequence: CDR1 LGHDT, CDR2 YNNKEL (reference sequence). CDR3 length equals 15 residues. For the CDR3, the DNA is TGTGCCAGCAGCCAAGCTTACCCAGCGGGGGGTGAGCAGTTCTTC. This codes for CASSQAYPAGGEQFF.

This clonotype was found a few times. The chain recombines TRBV5-6 with TRBJ2-5, with D perhaps matching TRBD2 (5 bases). The germline gives CDR1 SGHDT, CDR2 YYEEEE. V lost 0 bases and J lost 1, with 16 bases in between. The CDR3 is made up of 17 amino acids. The CDR3 bases are TGTGCCAGCAGCTTGGTTCTGGGTGCGGGTTCCCAAGAGACCCAGTACTTC. It codes for CASSLVLGAGSQETQYF.

This chain's CDR3 is CSARHGDEQFF. The CDR3 DNA is TGCAGTGCTAGACACGGGGATGAGCAGTTCTTC. The chain carries TRBV20-1 and TRBJ2-1; TRBD2 is a possible D gene (5 bases). Germline CDR1 is DFQATT and CDR2 is SNEGSKA (reference sequence). Trimming took 2 bases from V and 8 from J, leaving 7 bases between them. The length of the CDR3 is 11 residues.

This clonotype has more than one count but fewer than ten. V gene TRBV20-1 combines with J gene TRBJ2-1, with D possibly being TRBD1 (5 bases). In germline, CDR1 is DFQATT, CDR2 SNEGSKA (reference sequence). Trimming left V 2 bases short and J 9 bases short, with 14 bases between. The length of the CDR3 is 13 residues. The CDR3 here is CSARSHRLSEQFF. DNA for the CDR3: TGCAGTGCTAGATCCCACAGGTTAAGTGAGCAGTTCTTC.

V and J are TRBV28 and TRBJ2-3, with 8 positions matching TRBD1. This CDR3 has 17 residues. The germline gives CDR1 MDHEN, CDR2 SYDVKM. V trimming: 3 bases; J trimming: 7 bases; junction bases outside the gene matches: 15. CDR3 loop: CASSFLPGGSQVHTQYF. The DNA for the CDR3 is TGTGCCAGCAGTTTCCTCCCAGGGGGCTCGCAGGTACATACGCAGTATTTT.

The chain recombines TRBV27 with TRBJ2-5; the D is unclear. The better agreement between TRBJ2-7 and the DNA end casts doubt on the J call. The CDR3 is 13 amino acids. Germline V gene sequence: CDR1 MNHEY, CDR2 SMNVEV (reference sequence). The CDR3 DNA sequence: TGTGCCAGCAGTTTATTCTCGTCTGACGAGCAGTACTTC. It is translated as CASSLFSSDEQYF.

This clonotype appeared a few times. The chain recombines TRBV6-1 with TRBJ2-5; TRBD2 agrees at 13 bases. The J call may be incorrect, as the DNA end agrees better with TRBJ2-7. This CDR3 is 17 amino acids long. The V gene's germline CDR1 is MNHNS and CDR2 SASEGT. CDR3 sequence reads: CASRTTSGRRASGEQYF. The CDR3 DNA follows: TGTGCCAGCAGAACGACTAGCGGGAGGCGGGCTTCTGGCGAGCAGTACTTC.

J is TRBJ2-4 and V is TRBV7-9, with unresolved D. CDR1 and CDR2 (germline): SEHNR, FQNEAQ (reference sequence). Trimming stripped 3 bases from V and 0 bases from J, with 9 bases between. The CDR3 is 15 residues long. The CDR3 DNA is TGTGCCAGCAGCTTGAGAGAACTAGCCAAAAACATTCAGTACTTC. Residues: CASSLRELAKNIQYF.

The chain combines TRBV2 with TRBJ2-5; D remains ambiguous. The CDR3 runs 11 residues. CDR1 is SNHLY and CDR2 is FYNNEI in the germline V gene. V shed 4 bases and J shed 5 bases, with 5 bases lying between them. CDR3 bases: TGTGCCAGCAGTGGCCCGGAGACCCAGTACTTC. It codes for CASSGPETQYF.

V is TRBV7-2 and J is TRBJ2-1; 8 bases are a match to TRBD2. Germline V gene sequence: CDR1 SGHTA, CDR2 FQGNSA. The CDR3 is 16 residues long. J was trimmed by 3 bases and V by 6 bases; bases with no gene match: 10. The CDR3 spells CASRSMRGELYNEQFF. CDR3 DNA sequence: TGTGCCAGCAGGTCTATGCGGGGGGAGCTCTACAATGAGCAGTTCTTC.

The rearrangement links TRBV5-1 to TRBJ2-5; a possible D gene is TRBD2 (6 bases). The V end lost 4 bases, the J end lost 11 bases, and 21 bases lay between the germline ends. Germline V lookup: CDR1 SGHRS, CDR2 YFSETQ. The CDR3 sequence is 14 residues long. The CDR3: CASSAGLLSGEQYF. CDR3 DNA sequence: TGCGCCAGCAGCGCGGGACTTCTCTCGGGAGAGCAGTACTTC.

This clonotype was seen only a few times. This rearrangement joins TRBV10-2 to TRBJ2-7; 8 nucleotides agree with TRBD2. CDR1 is WSHSY, CDR2 SAAADI, per germline. This CDR3 has 15 residues. Trimming took 6 bases from V and 0 from J; bases not matched to a gene: 7. In nucleotides, the CDR3 is TGCGCCAGCAGCGTAGCGGGGACCAGCTCCTACGAGCAGTACTTC. This gives the protein CASSVAGTSSYEQYF.

As DNA, the CDR3 is TGCAGCGTTGAATTCGGCAGAGCGAACTCCTACAATGAGCAGTACTTC. Its protein product is CSVEFGRANSYNEQYF. The chain employs TRBV29-1 and TRBJ2-1, with D unresolved. With the DNA end fitting TRBJ2-7 better, the J assignment may be wrong. This CDR3 comprises 16 residues. Germline V gene lookup returns CDR1 SQVTM and CDR2 ANQGSEA.

The chain employs TRBV20-1 and TRBJ2-1; D may be TRBD2 (6 bases). Per germline, CDR1 DFQATT and CDR2 SNEGSKA (reference sequence). CDR3 length equals 15 residues. V shed 7 bases and J shed 3 bases, with 19 bases lying between them. CDR3 DNA: TGCAGTGATAGGGGACGCGGGGCGCACTACAATGAGCAGTTCTTC. This encodes CSDRGRGAHYNEQFF.

The chain joins TRBV12-3 or TRBV12-4 to TRBJ2-3, with D possibly matching TRBD1 (5 bases). The CDR3 covers 14 residues. V shed 4 bases and J shed 0 bases, with 8 bases lying between them. The CDR3: CASSSRQSTDTQYF. CDR3 in DNA: TGTGCCAGCAGTTCTAGACAGAGCACAGATACGCAGTATTTT.

This clonotype showed up just a few times. The chain combines TRBV9 with TRBJ2-5, with D unresolved. V was pared by 0 bases and J by 0 bases, with 9 bases between. The germline gives CDR1 SGDLS, CDR2 YYNGEE. This CDR3 spans 15 amino acids. The CDR3: CASSVAPGDQETQYF. In nucleotides, the CDR3 is TGTGCCAGCAGCGTAGCTCCAGGAGACCAAGAGACCCAGTACTTC. Looking up the rest from reference TRBV9 and TRBJ2-5 gives the full variable domain: DSGVTQTPKHLITATGQRVTLRCSPRSGDLSVYWYQQSLDQGLQFLIQYYNGEERAKGNILERFSAQQFPDLHSELNLSSLELGDSALYFCASSVAPGDQETQYFGPGTRLLVL.

This chain connects TRBV29-1 to TRBJ2-1, with a weak D call TRBD1 (6 bases). V was pared by 7 bases and J by 6 bases, with 13 bases between. Germline CDR1 reads SQVTM; CDR2 reads ANQGSEA. The CDR3 runs to 12 residues. CDR3 nucleotide sequence: TGCAGCGCCCAGGGGCCGCCCAATGAGCAGTTCTTC. It specifies CSAQGPPNEQFF.

This clonotype was counted a single time. This chain uses TRBV5-1 with TRBJ1-1, with D maybe TRBD1 (6 bases). Germline CDR1 and CDR2: SGHRS and YFSETQ. V shed 4 bases and J shed 4 bases, with 17 bases lying between them. The CDR3 has 15 amino acids. The DNA of the CDR3 is TGCGCCAGCAGCCCAGAAACTTCAGGGGCCACTGAAGCTTTCTTT. Translated: CASSPETSGATEAFF.

The chain couples TRBV24-1 to TRBJ2-2; D might be TRBD2 (5 bases). Germline V gives CDR1 KGHDR, CDR2 SFDVKD. With 5 bases removed from V and 0 bases from J, the gap between germline ends came to 12 bases. The CDR3 has 16 residues. DNA of the CDR3: TGTGCCACCAGTGTAGCGACGCACTCGAACACCGGGGAGCTGTTTTTT. This gives the protein CATSVATHSNTGELFF.

This clonotype was detected a few times. V gene TRBV20-1 combines with J gene TRBJ1-2, with TRBD1 matching over 7 bases. J gave up 6 bases and V 3 bases, and 7 bases lay outside the gene matches. Germline V CDR1 and CDR2: DFQATT, SNEGSKA (reference sequence). CDR3 size: 13 residues. The CDR3 loop reads CSASLEGADGYTF. The CDR3 coding sequence is TGCAGTGCTAGTCTTGAGGGGGCGGATGGCTACACCTTC.

With respect to this clonotype: A much more abundant neighbour one base away suggests this may be a read error. The V gene is TRBV6-5, the J gene TRBJ1-5; 9 nucleotides align to TRBD1. Per the germline V gene, CDR1 is MNHEY and CDR2 is SVGAGI. This CDR3 spans 14 amino acids. This CDR3 is CASRKQGANQPQNF. The CDR3 DNA is TGTGCCAGCAGAAAACAGGGGGCCAATCAGCCCCAGAATTTT.

V and J are TRBV29-1 and TRBJ1-2, with a possible D match to TRBD1 (5 bases). Trimming cost V 6 bases and J 0 bases, with 8 bases left between them. CDR3 length: 12 residues. The germline V gene has CDR1 SQVTM and CDR2 ANQGSEA. CDR3 protein: CSVRGSNYGYTF. The CDR3 DNA follows: TGCAGCGTCCGGGGGTCTAACTATGGCTACACCTTC.